This T cell receptor beta chain was obtained from a study of B cell selection in AIRE deficiency. General study points: Shared Treg sequences were biased toward short CDR3s with few non-templated nucleotide insertions. Of 3657 shared Treg TCRbeta sequences, 25% to 40% were healthy-donor-only and about 9.6% patient-only. About 30.6% of healthy-shared Treg sequences were found among patient Tconv cells.

Sorting defined conventional CD4 T cells as CD4+CD127+. With regard to this clone: Antigen: not known.

Trimming removed 2 bases at V and 6 bases at J, with 11 bases between. CDR1 is MNHEY, CDR2 SMNVEV, per germline (reference sequence). This CDR3 region has 14 residues. Generated by immunoSEQ multiplex PCR, the TCRdb table keeps only in-frame clones and is missing some. The sample carries fewer than 25,000 clones, roughly 97% recorded once. The sequence was obtained from a human donor with AIRE deficiency. The sequencing input was conventional CD4+ T cells sorted from PBMCs. V and J are TRBV27 and TRBJ1-5, with D hard to call. The CDR3 protein is CASSLIKEGQPQHF. The CDR3 DNA follows: TGTGCCAGCAGTTTAATCAAGGAGGGTCAGCCCCAGCATTTT.